This is a list of T cell receptor beta chains from one sample in a study of immune evolution from preneoplasia to lung adenocarcinoma. Data came from immunoSEQ multiplex PCR; TCRdb stores just in-frame clones and leaves some out. The top ten hold about 2.5% of the sample, which has 6,500 to 9,000 clones, roughly 84% seen once. Material: FFPE minimally invasive lung adenocarcinoma tissue. Receptors originate from a person at least 80 years old with lung adenocarcinoma. Both conserved end residues are part of each CDR3. Fields, in order: D gene, V gene, clone size, J gene, CDR3 protein, CDR3 DNA. D genes are given only for firm matches. Some rows have no size entry. The others give once, few or many, or a class for an expanded clone.

-,TRBV6-5,few,TRBJ1-1,CASSFHQGNEAFF,TGTGCCAGCAGTTTCCACCAGGGTAATGAAGCTTTCTTT
-,TRBV7-9,-,TRBJ1-3,CASSFGEGGLGNTIYF,TGTGCCAGCAGCTTCGGTGAAGGCGGGCTCGGAAACACCATATATTTT
TRBD2,TRBV7-9,once,TRBJ2-6,CASSAPLAGEPRANVLTF,TGTGCCAGCAGCGCCCCACTAGCGGGGGAACCTCGGGCCAACGTCCTGACTTTC
TRBD2,TRBV9,-,TRBJ2-1,CASSVASGRTYEQFF,TGTGCCAGCAGCGTAGCTAGCGGGAGGACGTATGAGCAGTTCTTC
TRBD1,TRBV5-1,-,TRBJ2-7,CASSLAGTGKGYEQYF,TGCGCCAGCAGCTTGGCTGGGACAGGGAAGGGTTACGAGCAGTACTTC
-,TRBV5-6,-,TRBJ1-1,CASSLNTEAFF,TGTGCCAGCAGCCTCAACACTGAAGCTTTCTTT
TRBD1,TRBV6-6,-,TRBJ1-1,CASKDRGNTEAFF,TGTGCCAGCAAGGACAGGGGGAACACTGAAGCTTTCTTT
TRBD1,TRBV6-5,-,TRBJ2-3,CASSYSQGVDTQYF,TGTGCCAGCAGTTACTCGCAGGGGGTAGATACGCAGTATTTT
-,TRBV7-8,few,TRBJ1-4,CASSPQPGPKGEKLFF,TGTGCCAGCAGCCCCCAGCCGGGGCCGAAAGGGGAAAAACTGTTTTTT
-,TRBV15,-,TRBJ1-1,CATSRELHTEAFF,TGTGCCACCAGCAGAGAGTTACACACTGAAGCTTTCTTT
-,TRBV11-1,-,TRBJ2-3,CASSSTTYTDTQYF,TGTGCCAGCAGCTCTACCACCTACACAGATACGCAGTATTTT
TRBD2,TRBV12-5,-,TRBJ2-7,CASGLVFPRYLAGDSYEQYF,TGTGCTAGTGGTTTGGTATTTCCGAGGTACCTAGCGGGGGACTCCTACGAGCAGTACTTC
-,TRBV9,-,TRBJ1-4,CASSGGGGPTRGKLFF,TGTGCCAGCAGCGGAGGTGGGGGACCCACTAGAGGAAAACTGTTTTTT
-,TRBV5-5,-,TRBJ2-5,CASSLRGGEETQYF,TGTGCCAGCAGCTTGCGAGGAGGCGAAGAGACCCAGTACTTC
-,TRBV11-2,-,TRBJ2-5,CASSLNGPPVETQYF,TGTGCCAGCAGCTTAAATGGGCCACCCGTGGAGACCCAGTACTTC
-,TRBV21-1,-,TRBJ2-1,CASSKLVGEVKQFF,TGTGCCAGCAGCAAACTCGTCGGGGAAGTTAAGCAGTTCTTC